The entry below gives a single TCR beta chain sequence along with its context. The antigen remains unidentified. Germline CDR1 and CDR2: LGHNA and YSLEER. The CDR3 has 16 residues. Trimming shortened V by 3 bases and J by 8 bases, and 22 bases separated the two germline ends. This sample stems from a study of immune cell composition in non-small cell lung cancer. Data came from immunoSEQ multiplex PCR; TCRdb stores just in-frame clones and leaves some out. The table records about 2,000 clones, 72% of them present only once. The normal lung sample lay at least 3 cm, and maximally far, from the tumour. Genomic DNA came from frozen unsorted single-cell suspensions. Study findings and constraints: Tumour TCR-beta clonality was not significantly tied to smoking pack-years. About 80% of squamous and 33% of adenocarcinoma cases had tumour-associated clones >0.5%. Overall clonality, unlike maximal tumour-associated clone frequency, did not predict TIL reactivity.

The sample comprised non-adjacent lung tissue. This clonotype was sampled from a human donor with non-small cell lung cancer. The chain is built from TRBV4-3 and TRBJ1-2; D may be TRBD1 (5 bases). In nucleotides, the CDR3 is TGCGCCAGCAGCCACGACCTTCAGGGACTGGCCTGGGGCTACACCTTC. Translation: CASSHDLQGLAWGYTF.